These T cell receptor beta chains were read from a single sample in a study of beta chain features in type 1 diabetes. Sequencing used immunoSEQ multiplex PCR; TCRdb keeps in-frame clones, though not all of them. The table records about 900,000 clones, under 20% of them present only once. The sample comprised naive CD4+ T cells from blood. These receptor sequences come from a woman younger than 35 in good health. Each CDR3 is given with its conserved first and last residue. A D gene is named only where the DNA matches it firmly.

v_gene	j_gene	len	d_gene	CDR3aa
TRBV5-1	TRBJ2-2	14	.	CASSSSSGAGELFF
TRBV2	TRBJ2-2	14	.	CASSITGITGELFF
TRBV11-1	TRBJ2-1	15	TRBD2	CASSLLLALINEQFF
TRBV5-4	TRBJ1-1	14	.	CASSVPGRGTEAFF
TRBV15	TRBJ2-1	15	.	CATSRTGGLSNEQFF
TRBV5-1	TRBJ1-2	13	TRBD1	CASSWGTDYGYTF
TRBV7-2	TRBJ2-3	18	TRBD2	CASSLGLPLAGVTDTQYF
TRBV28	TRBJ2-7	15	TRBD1	CASSPGDSGGYEQYF
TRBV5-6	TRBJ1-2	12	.	CASSLARGGYTF
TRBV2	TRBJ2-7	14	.	CASKGTRDSYEQYF
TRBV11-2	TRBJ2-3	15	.	CASSLVPLTADTQYF
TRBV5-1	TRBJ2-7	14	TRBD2	CASSFTGLAYEQYF
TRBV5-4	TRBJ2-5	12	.	CASSLEGTPWYF
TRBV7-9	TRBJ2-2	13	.	CASSPGGSGELFF
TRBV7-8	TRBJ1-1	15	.	CASSLVGQSNTEAFF
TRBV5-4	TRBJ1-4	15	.	CASSPSGSLNEKLFF
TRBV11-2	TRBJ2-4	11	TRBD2	CASRQMGGQYF
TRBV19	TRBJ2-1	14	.	CASSIGASYSEQFF
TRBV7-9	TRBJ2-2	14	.	CASSLAGGPGELFF
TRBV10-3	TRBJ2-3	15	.	CAISDSKGYTDTQYF
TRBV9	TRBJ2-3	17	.	CASSSRGTSGATDTQYF
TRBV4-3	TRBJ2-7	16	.	CANRRGGMGGGVEQYF
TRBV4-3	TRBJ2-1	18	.	CASSRGVMGTRIYNEQFF
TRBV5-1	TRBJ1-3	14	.	CASSLGGPGNTIYF
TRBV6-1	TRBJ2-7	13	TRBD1	CASSERTGLEQYF
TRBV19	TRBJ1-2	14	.	CASNQGLTAHGYTF
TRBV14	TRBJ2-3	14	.	CASSSGPEGDTQYF
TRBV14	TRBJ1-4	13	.	CASSGHTHEKLFF
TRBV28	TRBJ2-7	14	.	CASSASGSQAEQYF
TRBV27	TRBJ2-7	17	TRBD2	CASSSRLAGGYLYEQYF
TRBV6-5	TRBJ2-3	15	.	CASRLTTTTADTQYF